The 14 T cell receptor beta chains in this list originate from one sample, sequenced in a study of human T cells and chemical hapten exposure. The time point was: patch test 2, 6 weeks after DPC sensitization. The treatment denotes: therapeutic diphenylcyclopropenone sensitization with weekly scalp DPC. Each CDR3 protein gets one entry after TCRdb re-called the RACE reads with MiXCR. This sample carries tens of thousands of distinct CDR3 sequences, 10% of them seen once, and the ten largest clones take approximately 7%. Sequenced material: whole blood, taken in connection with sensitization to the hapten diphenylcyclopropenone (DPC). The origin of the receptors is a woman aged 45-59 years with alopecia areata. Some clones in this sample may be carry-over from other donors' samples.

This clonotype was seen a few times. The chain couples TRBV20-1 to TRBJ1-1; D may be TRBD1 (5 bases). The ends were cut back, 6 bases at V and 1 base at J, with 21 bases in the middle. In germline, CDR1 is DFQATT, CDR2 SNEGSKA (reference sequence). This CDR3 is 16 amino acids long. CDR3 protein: CSALPFGGATNTEAFF. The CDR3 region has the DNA TGCAGTGCCCTACCATTTGGCGGGGCGACGAACACTGAAGCTTTCTTT.

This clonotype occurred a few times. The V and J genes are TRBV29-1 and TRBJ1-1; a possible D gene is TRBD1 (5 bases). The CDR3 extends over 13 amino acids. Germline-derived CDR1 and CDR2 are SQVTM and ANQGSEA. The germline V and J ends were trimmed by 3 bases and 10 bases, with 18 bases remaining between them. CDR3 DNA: TGCAGCGTTGACCTGGGGGAGAAGCTGCGAGCTTTCTTT. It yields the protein CSVDLGEKLRAFF.

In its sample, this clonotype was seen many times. The CDR3 sequence: CASSQRLVGQFF. CDR3 nucleotide sequence: TGTGCCAGCAGCCAAAGACTAGTAGGGCAGTTCTTC. This chain connects TRBV3-1 to TRBJ2-1; D perhaps matches TRBD2 (6 bases). Germline V gene data show CDR1 as LGHDT and CDR2 as YNNKEL (reference sequence). Deletions cut 2 bases from V and 12 bases from J, with 11 bases between. This CDR3 has 12 residues.

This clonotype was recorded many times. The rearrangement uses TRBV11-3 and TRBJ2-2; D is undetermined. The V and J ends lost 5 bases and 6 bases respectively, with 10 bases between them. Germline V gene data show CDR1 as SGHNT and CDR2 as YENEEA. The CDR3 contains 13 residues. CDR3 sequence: CASSLSSAGELFF. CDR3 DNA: TGTGCCAGCAGCCTGTCATCTGCCGGGGAGCTGTTTTTT.

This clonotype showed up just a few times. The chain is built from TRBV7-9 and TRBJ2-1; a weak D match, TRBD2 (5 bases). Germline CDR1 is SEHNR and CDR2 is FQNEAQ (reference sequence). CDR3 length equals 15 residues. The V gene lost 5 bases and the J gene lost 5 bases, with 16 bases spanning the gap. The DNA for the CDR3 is TGTGCCAGCAGCGTTTCCGGGAAACCGAACAATGAGCAGTTCTTC. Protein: CASSVSGKPNNEQFF.

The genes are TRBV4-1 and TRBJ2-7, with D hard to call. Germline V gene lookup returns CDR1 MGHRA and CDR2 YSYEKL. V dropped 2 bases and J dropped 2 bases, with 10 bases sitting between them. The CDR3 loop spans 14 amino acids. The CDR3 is CASSQKPYPYEQYF. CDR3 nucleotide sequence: TGCGCCAGCAGCCAAAAGCCCTACCCCTACGAGCAGTACTTC.

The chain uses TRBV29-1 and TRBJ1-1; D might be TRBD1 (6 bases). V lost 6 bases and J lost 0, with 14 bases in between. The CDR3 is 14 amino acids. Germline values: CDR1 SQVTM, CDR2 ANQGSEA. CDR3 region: CSVMGGVMNTEAFF. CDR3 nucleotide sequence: TGCAGCGTGATGGGGGGCGTTATGAACACTGAAGCTTTCTTT.

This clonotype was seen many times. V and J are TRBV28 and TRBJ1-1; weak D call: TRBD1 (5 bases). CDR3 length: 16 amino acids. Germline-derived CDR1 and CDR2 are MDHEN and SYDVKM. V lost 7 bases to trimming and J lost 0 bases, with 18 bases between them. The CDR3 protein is CASIGDRPAMNTEAFF. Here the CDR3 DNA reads TGTGCCAGCATTGGGGACCGTCCAGCGATGAACACTGAAGCTTTCTTT.

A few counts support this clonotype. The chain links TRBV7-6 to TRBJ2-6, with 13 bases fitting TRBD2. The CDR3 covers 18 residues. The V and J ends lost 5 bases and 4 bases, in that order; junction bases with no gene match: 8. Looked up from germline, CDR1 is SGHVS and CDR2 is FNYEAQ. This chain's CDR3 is CASSPGLAGVNGANVLTF. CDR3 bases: TGTGCCAGCAGCCCCGGACTAGCGGGAGTGAACGGGGCCAACGTCCTGACTTTC. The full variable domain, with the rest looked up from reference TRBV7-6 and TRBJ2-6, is GAGVSQSPRYKVTKRGQDVALRCDPISGHVSLYWYRQALGQGPEFLTYFNYEAQQDKSGLPNDRFSAERPEGSISTLTIQRTEQRDSAMYRCASSPGLAGVNGANVLTFGAGSRLTVL.

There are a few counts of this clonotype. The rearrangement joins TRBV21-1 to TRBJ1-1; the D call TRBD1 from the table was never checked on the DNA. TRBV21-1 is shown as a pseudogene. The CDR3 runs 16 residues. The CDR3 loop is CASTLHRTLLNTEAFF. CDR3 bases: TGTGCCAGCACCCTGCACAGGACCCTACTGAACACTGAAGCTTTCTTT.

The chain's CDR3 is CASSLFASGTADEQFF. The CDR3 bases are TGTGCCAGCAGCTTATTTGCTAGCGGGACAGCCGATGAGCAGTTCTTC. The V call is TRBV7-8, the J call TRBJ2-1; 9 bases agree with TRBD2. V trimming: 2 bases; J trimming: 8 bases; junction bases outside the gene matches: 10. The CDR3 contains 16 residues. Germline CDR1 reads SGHVS; CDR2 reads FQNEAQ.

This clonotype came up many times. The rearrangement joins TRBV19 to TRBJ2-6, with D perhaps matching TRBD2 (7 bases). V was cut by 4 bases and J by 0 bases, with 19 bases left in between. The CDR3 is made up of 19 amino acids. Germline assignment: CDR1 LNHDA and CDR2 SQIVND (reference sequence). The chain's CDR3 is CASSTPPGGAFSGANVLTF. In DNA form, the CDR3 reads TGTGCCAGTAGTACACCACCTGGGGGGGCTTTCTCTGGGGCCAACGTCCTGACTTTC.

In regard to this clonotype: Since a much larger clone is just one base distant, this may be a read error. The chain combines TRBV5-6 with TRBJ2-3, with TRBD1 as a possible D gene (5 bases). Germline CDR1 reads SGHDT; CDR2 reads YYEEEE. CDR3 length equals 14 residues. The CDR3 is CVSSLDMLADTQYF. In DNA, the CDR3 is TGTGTCAGCAGCTTGGACATGCTGGCAGATACGCAGTATTTT.

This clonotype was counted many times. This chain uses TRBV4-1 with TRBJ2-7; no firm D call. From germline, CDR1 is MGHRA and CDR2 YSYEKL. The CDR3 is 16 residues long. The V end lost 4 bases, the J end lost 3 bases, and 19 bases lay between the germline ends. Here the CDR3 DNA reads TGCGCCAGCAGCCCCACTCCCGCGGCGGCGGTCTACGAGCAGTACTTC. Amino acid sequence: CASSPTPAAAVYEQYF.